A single sample is the source of the 15 T cell receptor beta chains below, sequenced in a study of response to subunit inactivated influenza vaccine. TCRdb re-called the RT-PCR reads through MiXCR, storing one row per CDR3 protein. This repertoire shows roughly 570,000 distinct CDR3 sequences, about 15% found once; its top ten account for 11%. Sample: PBMCs from blood, taken 11 to 12 days after vaccination. These receptors were taken from a man between 50 and 59 years old who received an inactivated influenza vaccine.

V is TRBV4-3 and J is TRBJ2-1, with 11 bases aligning to TRBD1. Germline CDR1 LGHNA, CDR2 YSLEER. Germline trimming cut 3 bases from V and 7 bases from J; bases unmatched to any gene: 2. The CDR3 loop spans 14 amino acids. CDR3 amino acids: CASSQDRGRNEQFF. Here the CDR3 DNA reads TGCGCCAGCAGCCAGGACAGGGGGCGGAATGAGCAGTTCTTC.

The rearrangement joins TRBV11-3 to TRBJ2-1, with a possible D match to TRBD2 (5 bases). Germline V CDR1 and CDR2: SGHNT, YENEEA. Deletions cut 2 bases from V and 3 bases from J, with 11 bases between. The CDR3 length is 15 residues. CDR3 coding DNA: TGTGCCAGCAGCTTAATGGCTAGCAGCTACAATGAGCAGTTCTTC. It specifies CASSLMASSYNEQFF.

This clonotype was picked up a small number of times. J is TRBJ2-6 and V is TRBV30; D possibly uses TRBD1 or TRBD2 (6 bases each). Germline V gene lookup returns CDR1 GTSNPN and CDR2 SVGIG (reference sequence). CDR3 size: 17 residues. With 0 bases removed from V and 0 bases from J, the gap between germline ends came to 12 bases. The CDR3: CAWSVGGLSSGANVLTF. Here the CDR3 DNA reads TGTGCCTGGAGTGTAGGGGGACTCAGCTCTGGGGCCAACGTCCTGACTTTC.

The chain couples TRBV20-1 to TRBJ2-2, with a weak D call TRBD2 (6 bases). The germline V gene has CDR1 DFQATT and CDR2 SNEGSKA (reference sequence). V dropped 5 bases and J dropped 7 bases, with 17 bases sitting between them. The CDR3 sequence is 14 residues long. CDR3: CSAGRDSGGGELFF. The CDR3 DNA reads TGCAGTGCTGGCCGGGACTCCGGTGGCGGGGAGCTGTTTTTT.

This clonotype appeared a single time. The chain recombines TRBV6-1 with TRBJ2-7; D assignment may be TRBD1 or TRBD2 (5 bases each). V lost 5 bases and J 0 bases, leaving 17 bases between the germline ends. Germline CDR1 and CDR2: MNHNS and SASEGT. The CDR3 has 16 residues. This CDR3 reads CASSPGRRRSSYEQYF. The CDR3 DNA is TGTGCCAGCAGTCCGGGACGGCGAAGGAGCTCCTACGAGCAGTACTTC.

This clonotype appeared a few times. V usage is TRBV5-5 and J usage is TRBJ2-5, with TRBD1 matching over 8 bases. The CDR3 contains 17 residues. Looked up from germline, CDR1 is SGHKS and CDR2 is YYEKEE (reference sequence). V shed 4 bases and J 2 bases; nucleotides not matched to a gene: 13. CDR3 residues: CASSRMTGTGKQETQYF. The DNA for the CDR3 is TGTGCCAGCAGCCGGATGACCGGGACAGGAAAGCAAGAGACCCAGTACTTC.

This clonotype was seen more than once but under ten times. The chain is built from TRBV6-1 and TRBJ2-5; TRBD1 agrees at 9 bases. The CDR3 totals 14 residues. Germline CDR1 reads MNHNS; CDR2 reads SASEGT. V lost 7 bases, J lost 5 bases, and 8 bases stayed unmatched. CDR3 loop: CASTIQGAGETQYF. Here the CDR3 DNA reads TGTGCCAGCACCATACAGGGGGCTGGGGAGACCCAGTACTTC.

The chain recombines TRBV5-5 with TRBJ2-3; D ambiguous. V shed 4 bases and J shed 2 bases, with 11 bases lying between them. Per germline, CDR1 SGHKS and CDR2 YYEKEE (reference sequence). CDR3 size: 14 residues. CDR3 sequence: CASSPRTITDTQYF. The CDR3 DNA reads as TGTGCCAGCAGCCCAAGGACCATCACAGATACGCAGTATTTT.

This rearrangement joins TRBV19 to TRBJ2-7; D may be TRBD1 (6 bases). V lost 3 bases to trimming and J lost 0 bases, with 12 bases between them. The germline CDR1 and CDR2 sequences are LNHDA and SQIVND (reference sequence). The CDR3 sequence is 15 residues long. Here the CDR3 DNA reads TGTGCCAGTAGTATCAGTGGGGGCAGCTCCTACGAGCAGTACTTC. It encodes CASSISGGSSYEQYF.

This clonotype was picked up many times. V usage is TRBV11-2 and J usage is TRBJ2-3; D remains ambiguous. This CDR3 contains 12 residues. From germline, CDR1 is SGHAT and CDR2 FQNNGV. Trimming left V 2 bases short and J 10 bases short, with 10 bases between. The CDR3 coding sequence is TGTGCCAGCAGCTTAACCTCGAGGCCGCAGTATTTT. This sequence encodes CASSLTSRPQYF.

This clonotype has a handful of counts. V usage is TRBV20-1 and J usage is TRBJ1-2; TRBD1 aligns across 7 bases. With V trimmed by 5 bases and J by 1 base, 4 bases remained unmatched. The CDR3 length is 13 residues. Germline V gene lookup returns CDR1 DFQATT and CDR2 SNEGSKA (reference sequence). The CDR3 reads CSAPGTVNYGYTF. CDR3 nucleotides: TGCAGTGCTCCCGGGACAGTTAACTATGGCTACACCTTC.

This clonotype has ten or more counts. This chain joins TRBV15 and TRBJ2-1; 9 bases fit TRBD1. V dropped 3 bases and J dropped 8; count of bases not matched to a gene: 2. This CDR3 is built from 13 residues. The germline V gene encodes CDR1 LNHNV and CDR2 YYDKDF (reference sequence). CDR3 sequence reads: CATSRDRGYEQFF. The DNA of the CDR3 is TGTGCCACCAGCAGGGACAGGGGATATGAGCAGTTCTTC.

The sample holds many counts of this clonotype. The chain employs TRBV29-1 and TRBJ2-2, with 10 bases identical to TRBD2. Per germline, CDR1 SQVTM and CDR2 ANQGSEA. With 4 bases clipped from V and 5 bases from J, the junction kept 4 bases outside the gene matches. The CDR3 is made up of 14 amino acids. As DNA, the CDR3 is TGCAGCGTTGCGGGTAGCGGGAGGACCGGGGAGCTGTTTTTT. Protein product: CSVAGSGRTGELFF.

There are a few counts of this clonotype. The V and J genes are TRBV24-1 and TRBJ2-1, with D possibly TRBD2 on 6 matching bases. CDR3 length: 16 residues. Germline V gene lookup returns CDR1 KGHDR and CDR2 SFDVKD. Trimming took 3 bases from V and 6 from J, leaving 17 bases between them. The CDR3 sequence: CATSDMTGTYTNEQFF. In DNA form, the CDR3 reads TGTGCCACCAGTGATATGACCGGGACTTATACCAATGAGCAGTTCTTC.

This clonotype was counted a few times. The chain uses TRBV29-1 and TRBJ2-3, with TRBD2 identical over 14 bases. V lost 3 bases, J lost 5 bases, and 10 bases stayed unmatched. CDR1 is SQVTM, CDR2 ANQGSEA, per germline. CDR3 length: 17 residues. The CDR3 coding sequence is TGCAGCGTTGATCCAATCGGACTAGCGGGGGGAGTAGATACGCAGTATTTT. It translates to CSVDPIGLAGGVDTQYF.